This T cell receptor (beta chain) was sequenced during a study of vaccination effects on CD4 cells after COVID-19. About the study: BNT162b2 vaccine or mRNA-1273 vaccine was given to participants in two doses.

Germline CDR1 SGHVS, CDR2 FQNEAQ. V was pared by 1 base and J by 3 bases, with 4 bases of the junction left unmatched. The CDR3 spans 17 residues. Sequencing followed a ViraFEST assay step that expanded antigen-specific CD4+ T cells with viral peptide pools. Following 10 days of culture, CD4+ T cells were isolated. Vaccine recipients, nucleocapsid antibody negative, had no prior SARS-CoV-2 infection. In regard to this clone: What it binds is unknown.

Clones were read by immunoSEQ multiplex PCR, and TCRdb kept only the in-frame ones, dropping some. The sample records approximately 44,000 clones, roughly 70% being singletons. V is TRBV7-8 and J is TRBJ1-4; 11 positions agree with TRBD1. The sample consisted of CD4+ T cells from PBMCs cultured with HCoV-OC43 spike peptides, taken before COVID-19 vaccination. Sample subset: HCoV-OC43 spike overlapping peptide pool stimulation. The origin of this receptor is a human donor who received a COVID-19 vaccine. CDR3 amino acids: CASSLVWDRGANEKLFF. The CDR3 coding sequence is TGTGCCAGCAGCTTAGTCTGGGACAGGGGGGCTAATGAAAAACTGTTTTTT.